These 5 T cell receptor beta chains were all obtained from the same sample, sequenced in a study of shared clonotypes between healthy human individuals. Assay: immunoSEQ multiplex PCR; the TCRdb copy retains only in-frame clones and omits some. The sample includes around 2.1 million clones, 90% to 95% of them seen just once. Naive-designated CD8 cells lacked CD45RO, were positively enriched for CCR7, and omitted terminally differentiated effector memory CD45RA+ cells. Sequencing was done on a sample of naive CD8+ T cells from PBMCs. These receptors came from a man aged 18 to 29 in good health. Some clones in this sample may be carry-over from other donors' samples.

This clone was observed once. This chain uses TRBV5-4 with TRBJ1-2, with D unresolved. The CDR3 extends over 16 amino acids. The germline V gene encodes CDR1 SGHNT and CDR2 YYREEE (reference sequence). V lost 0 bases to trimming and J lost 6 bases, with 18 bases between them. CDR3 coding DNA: TGTGCCAGCAGCTTGGCTCTTTTTCGGGTGGAAGATGGCTACACCTTC. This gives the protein CASSLALFRVEDGYTF. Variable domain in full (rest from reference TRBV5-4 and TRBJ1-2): ETGVTQSPTHLIKTRGQQVTLRCSSQSGHNTVSWYQQALGQGPQFIFQYYREEENGRGNFPPRFSGLQFPNYSSELNVNALELDDSALYLCASSLALFRVEDGYTFGSGTRLTVV.

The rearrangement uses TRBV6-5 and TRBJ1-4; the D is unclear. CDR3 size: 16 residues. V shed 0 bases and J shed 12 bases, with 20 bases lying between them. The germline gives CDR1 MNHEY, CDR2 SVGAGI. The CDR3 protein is CASSYSTQDPRAQLFF. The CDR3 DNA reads TGTGCCAGCAGTTACTCGACCCAGGACCCTAGAGCCCAACTGTTTTTT.

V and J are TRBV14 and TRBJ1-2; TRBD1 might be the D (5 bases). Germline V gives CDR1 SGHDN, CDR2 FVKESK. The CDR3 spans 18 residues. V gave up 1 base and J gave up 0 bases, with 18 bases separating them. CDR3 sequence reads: CASSQGAGRAQANYGYTF. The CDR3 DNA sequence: TGTGCCAGCAGCCAAGGGGCTGGCAGGGCTCAAGCTAACTATGGCTACACCTTC. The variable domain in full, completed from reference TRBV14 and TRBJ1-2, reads EAGVTQFPSHSVIEKGQTVTLRCDPISGHDNLYWYRRVMGKEIKFLLHFVKESKQDESGMPNNRFLAERTGGTYSTLKVQPAELEDSGVYFCASSQGAGRAQANYGYTFGSGTRLTVV.

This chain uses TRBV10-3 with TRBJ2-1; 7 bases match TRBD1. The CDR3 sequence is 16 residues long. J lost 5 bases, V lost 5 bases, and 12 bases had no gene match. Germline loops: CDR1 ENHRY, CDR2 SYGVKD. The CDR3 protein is CAISLQQGIGDNEQFF. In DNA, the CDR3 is TGTGCCATCAGTCTCCAACAGGGGATTGGGGACAATGAGCAGTTCTTC.

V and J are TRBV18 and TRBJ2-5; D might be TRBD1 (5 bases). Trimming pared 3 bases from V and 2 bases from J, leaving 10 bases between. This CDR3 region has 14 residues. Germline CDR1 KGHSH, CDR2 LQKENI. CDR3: CASSPSTVQETQYF. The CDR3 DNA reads TGTGCCAGCTCACCGTCGACAGTACAAGAGACCCAGTACTTC. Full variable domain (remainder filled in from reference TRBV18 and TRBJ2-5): NAGVMQNPRHLVRRRGQEARLRCSPMKGHSHVYWYRQLPEEGLKFMVYLQKENIIDESGMPKERFSAEFPKEGPSILRIQQVVRGDSAAYFCASSPSTVQETQYFGPGTRLLVL.